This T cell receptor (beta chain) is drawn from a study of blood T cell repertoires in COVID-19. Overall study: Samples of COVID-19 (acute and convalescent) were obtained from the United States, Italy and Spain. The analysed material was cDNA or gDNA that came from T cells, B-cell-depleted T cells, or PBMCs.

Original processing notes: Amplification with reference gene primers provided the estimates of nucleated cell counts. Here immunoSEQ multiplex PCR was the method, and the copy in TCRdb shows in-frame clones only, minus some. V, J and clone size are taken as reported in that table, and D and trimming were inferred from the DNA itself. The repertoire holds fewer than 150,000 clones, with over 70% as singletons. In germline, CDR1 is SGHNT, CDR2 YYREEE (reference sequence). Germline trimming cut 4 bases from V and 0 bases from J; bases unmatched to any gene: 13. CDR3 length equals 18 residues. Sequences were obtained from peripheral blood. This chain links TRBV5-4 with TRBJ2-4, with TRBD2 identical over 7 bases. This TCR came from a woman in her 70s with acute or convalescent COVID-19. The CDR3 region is CASSLKWASGVAKNIQYF. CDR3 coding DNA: TGTGCCAGCAGCCTAAAGTGGGCTAGCGGAGTAGCCAAAAACATTCAGTACTTC.